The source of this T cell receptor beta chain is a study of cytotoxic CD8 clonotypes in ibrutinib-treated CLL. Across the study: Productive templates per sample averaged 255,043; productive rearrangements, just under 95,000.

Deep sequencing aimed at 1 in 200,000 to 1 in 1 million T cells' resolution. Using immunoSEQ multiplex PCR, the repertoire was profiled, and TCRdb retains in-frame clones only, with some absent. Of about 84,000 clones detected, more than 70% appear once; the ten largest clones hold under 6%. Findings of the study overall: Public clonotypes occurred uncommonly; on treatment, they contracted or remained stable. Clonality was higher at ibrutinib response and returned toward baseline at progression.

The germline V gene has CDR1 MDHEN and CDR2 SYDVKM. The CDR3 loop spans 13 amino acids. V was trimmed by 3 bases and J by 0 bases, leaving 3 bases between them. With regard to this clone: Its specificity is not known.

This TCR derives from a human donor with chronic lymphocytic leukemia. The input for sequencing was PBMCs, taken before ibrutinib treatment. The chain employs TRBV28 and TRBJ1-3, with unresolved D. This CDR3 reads CASSFVSGNTIYF. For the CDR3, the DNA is TGTGCCAGCAGTTTCGTCTCTGGAAACACCATATATTTT.